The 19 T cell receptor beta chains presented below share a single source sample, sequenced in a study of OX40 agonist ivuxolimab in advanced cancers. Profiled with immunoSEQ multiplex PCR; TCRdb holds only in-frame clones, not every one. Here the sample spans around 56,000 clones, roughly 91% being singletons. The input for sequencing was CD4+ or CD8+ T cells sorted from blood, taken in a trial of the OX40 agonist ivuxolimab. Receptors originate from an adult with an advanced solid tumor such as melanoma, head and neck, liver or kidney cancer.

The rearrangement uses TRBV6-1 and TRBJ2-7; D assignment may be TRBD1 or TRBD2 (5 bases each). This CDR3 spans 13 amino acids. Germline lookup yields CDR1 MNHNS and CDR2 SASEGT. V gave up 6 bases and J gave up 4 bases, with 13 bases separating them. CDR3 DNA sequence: TGTGCCAGCAGGACCCGGGGCGCTTACGAGCAGTACTTC. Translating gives CASRTRGAYEQYF.

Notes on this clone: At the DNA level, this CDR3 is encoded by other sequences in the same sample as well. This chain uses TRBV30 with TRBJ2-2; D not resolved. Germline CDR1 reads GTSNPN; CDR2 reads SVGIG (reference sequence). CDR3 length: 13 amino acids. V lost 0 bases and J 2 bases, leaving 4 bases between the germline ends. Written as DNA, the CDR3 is TGTGCCTGGAGTGTCCTAAACACCGGGGAGCTGTTTTTT. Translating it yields CAWSVLNTGELFF.

CDR3 nucleotide sequence: TGTGCCAGCAGTGCACAGGGGCCCTATGGCTACACCTTC. Translating gives CASSAQGPYGYTF. V and J are TRBV6-1 and TRBJ1-2; 7 positions agree with TRBD1. The V gene end was trimmed by 4 bases and the J gene end by 4 bases; junction bases not matched to a gene: 3. Germline CDR1 is MNHNS and CDR2 is SASEGT. The CDR3 spans 13 residues.

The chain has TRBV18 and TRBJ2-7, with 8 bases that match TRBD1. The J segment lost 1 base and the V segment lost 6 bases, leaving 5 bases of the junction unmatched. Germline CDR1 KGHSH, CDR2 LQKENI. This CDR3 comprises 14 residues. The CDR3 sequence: CASSRDRNSYEQYF. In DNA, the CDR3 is TGTGCCAGCTCGCGGGACAGGAATTCCTACGAGCAGTACTTC. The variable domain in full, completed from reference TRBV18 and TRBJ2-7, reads NAGVMQNPRHLVRRRGQEARLRCSPMKGHSHVYWYRQLPEEGLKFMVYLQKENIIDESGMPKERFSAEFPKEGPSILRIQQVVRGDSAAYFCASSRDRNSYEQYFGPGTRLTVT.

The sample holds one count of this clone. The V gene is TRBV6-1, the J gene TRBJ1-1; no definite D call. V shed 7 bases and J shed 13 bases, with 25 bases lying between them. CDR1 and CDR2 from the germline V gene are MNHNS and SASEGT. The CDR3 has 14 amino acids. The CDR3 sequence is CASISDGSVRDFFF. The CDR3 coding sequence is TGTGCCAGCATCTCTGACGGTTCGGTGAGAGATTTTTTCTTT.

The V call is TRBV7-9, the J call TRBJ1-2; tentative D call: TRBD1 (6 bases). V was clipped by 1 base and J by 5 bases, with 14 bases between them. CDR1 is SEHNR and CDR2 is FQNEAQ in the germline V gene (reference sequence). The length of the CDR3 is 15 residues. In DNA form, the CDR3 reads TGTGCCAGCAGCTTAGGTTCCAGGGGATCTTATGGCTACACCTTC. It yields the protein CASSLGSRGSYGYTF.

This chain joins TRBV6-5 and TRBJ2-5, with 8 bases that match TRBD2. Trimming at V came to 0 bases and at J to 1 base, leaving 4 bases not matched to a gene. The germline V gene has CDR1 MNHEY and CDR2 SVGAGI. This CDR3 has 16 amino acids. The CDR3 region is CASSYSVAGSQETQYF. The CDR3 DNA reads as TGTGCCAGCAGTTACTCGGTAGCGGGGAGCCAAGAGACCCAGTACTTC.

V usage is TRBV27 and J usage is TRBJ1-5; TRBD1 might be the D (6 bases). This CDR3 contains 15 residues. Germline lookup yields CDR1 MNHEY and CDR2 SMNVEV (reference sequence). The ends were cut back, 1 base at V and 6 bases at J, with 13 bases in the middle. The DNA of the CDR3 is TGTGCCAGCAGTTTATTGGGGGGCGCCGGTCAGCCCCAGCATTTT. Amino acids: CASSLLGGAGQPQHF.

Written as DNA, the CDR3 is TGTGCTAGTGGCGGGACAGGGAGCTACGAGCAGTACTTC. Translated: CASGGTGSYEQYF. This chain links TRBV12-5 with TRBJ2-7, with 9 positions matching TRBD1. This CDR3 comprises 13 residues. Germline V lookup: CDR1 LGHNT, CDR2 FRNRAP. The trim removed 6 bases at V and 3 bases at J, leaving 3 bases unmatched. Full variable domain (outside the CDR3, taken from reference TRBV12-5 and TRBJ2-7): DARVTQTPRHKVTEMGQEVTMRCQPILGHNTVFWYRQTMMQGLELLAYFRNRAPLDDSGMPKDRFSAEMPDATLATLKIQPSEPRDSAVYFCASGGTGSYEQYFGPGTRLTVT.

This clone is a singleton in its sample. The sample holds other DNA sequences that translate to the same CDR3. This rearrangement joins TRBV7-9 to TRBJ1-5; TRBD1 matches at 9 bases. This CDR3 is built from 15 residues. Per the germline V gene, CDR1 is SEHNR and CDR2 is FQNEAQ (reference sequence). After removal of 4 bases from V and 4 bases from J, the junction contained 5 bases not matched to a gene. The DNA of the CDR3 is TGTGCCAGCAGCTCGGGACAGGGAGGGAATCAGCCCCAGCATTTT. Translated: CASSSGQGGNQPQHF.

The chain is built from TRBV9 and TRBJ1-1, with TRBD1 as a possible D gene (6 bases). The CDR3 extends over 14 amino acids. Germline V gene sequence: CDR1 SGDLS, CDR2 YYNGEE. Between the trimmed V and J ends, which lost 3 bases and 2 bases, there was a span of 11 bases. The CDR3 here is CASSAGTFNTEAFF. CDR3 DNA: TGTGCCAGCAGCGCCGGGACATTCAACACTGAAGCTTTCTTT. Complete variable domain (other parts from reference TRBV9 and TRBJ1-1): DSGVTQTPKHLITATGQRVTLRCSPRSGDLSVYWYQQSLDQGLQFLIQYYNGEERAKGNILERFSAQQFPDLHSELNLSSLELGDSALYFCASSAGTFNTEAFFGQGTRLTVV.

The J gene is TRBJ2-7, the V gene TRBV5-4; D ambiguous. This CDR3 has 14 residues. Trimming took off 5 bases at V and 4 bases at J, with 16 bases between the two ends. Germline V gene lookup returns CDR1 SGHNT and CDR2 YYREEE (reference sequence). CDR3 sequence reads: CASRAWSNFYEQYF. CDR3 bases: TGTGCCAGCAGAGCGTGGTCTAACTTTTACGAGCAGTACTTC.

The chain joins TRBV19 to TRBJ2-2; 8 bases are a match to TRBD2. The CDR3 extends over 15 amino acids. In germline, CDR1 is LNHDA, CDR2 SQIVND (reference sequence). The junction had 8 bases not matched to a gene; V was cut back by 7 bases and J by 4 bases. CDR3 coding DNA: TGTGCCAGTACCCAAGCGGGAGCATCCACCGGGGAGCTGTTTTTT. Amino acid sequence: CASTQAGASTGELFF.

The CDR3 sequence: CASSPRTYEQYF. In DNA, the CDR3 is TGTGCCAGCAGCCCGAGGACCTACGAGCAGTACTTC. The rearrangement joins TRBV6-6 to TRBJ2-7; D gene ambiguous. CDR3 size: 12 residues. V lost 6 bases to trimming and J lost 2 bases, with 8 bases between them. Germline V gives CDR1 MNHNY, CDR2 SVGAGI (reference sequence).

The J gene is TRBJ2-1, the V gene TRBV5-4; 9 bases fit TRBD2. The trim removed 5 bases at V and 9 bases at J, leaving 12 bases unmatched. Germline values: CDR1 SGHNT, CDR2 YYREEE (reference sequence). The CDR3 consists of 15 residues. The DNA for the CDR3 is TGTGCCAGCAGAAAAGGGCGGGGGGGCGGCGGTGAGCAGTTCTTC. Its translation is CASRKGRGGGGEQFF.

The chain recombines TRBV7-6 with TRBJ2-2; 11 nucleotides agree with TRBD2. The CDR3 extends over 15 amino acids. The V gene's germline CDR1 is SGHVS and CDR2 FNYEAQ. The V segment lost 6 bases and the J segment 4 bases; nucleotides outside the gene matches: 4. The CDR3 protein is CASSHTSGGTGELFF. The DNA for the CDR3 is TGTGCCAGCAGTCATACTAGCGGGGGCACCGGGGAGCTGTTTTTT. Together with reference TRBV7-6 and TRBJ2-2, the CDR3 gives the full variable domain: GAGVSQSPRYKVTKRGQDVALRCDPISGHVSLYWYRQALGQGPEFLTYFNYEAQQDKSGLPNDRFSAERPEGSISTLTIQRTEQRDSAMYRCASSHTSGGTGELFFGEGSRLTVL.

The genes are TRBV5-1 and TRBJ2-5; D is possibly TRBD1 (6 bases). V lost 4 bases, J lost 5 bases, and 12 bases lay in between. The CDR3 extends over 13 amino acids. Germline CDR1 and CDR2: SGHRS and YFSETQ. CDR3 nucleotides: TGCGCCAGCAGCCTCAGGGGTTGGGAGACCCAGTACTTC. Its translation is CASSLRGWETQYF.

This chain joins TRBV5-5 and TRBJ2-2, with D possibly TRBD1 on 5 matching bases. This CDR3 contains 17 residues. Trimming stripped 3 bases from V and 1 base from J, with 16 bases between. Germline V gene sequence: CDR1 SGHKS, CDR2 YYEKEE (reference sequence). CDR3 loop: CASSSNPDRGNTGELFF. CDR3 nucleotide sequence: TGTGCCAGCAGCTCCAACCCTGACAGAGGGAACACCGGGGAGCTGTTTTTT.

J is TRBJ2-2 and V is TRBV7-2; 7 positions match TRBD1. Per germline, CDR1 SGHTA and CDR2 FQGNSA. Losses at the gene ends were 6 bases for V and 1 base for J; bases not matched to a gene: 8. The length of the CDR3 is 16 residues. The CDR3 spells CASSFSGTVNTGELFF. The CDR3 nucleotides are TGTGCCAGCAGTTTCTCCGGGACAGTGAACACCGGGGAGCTGTTTTTT.